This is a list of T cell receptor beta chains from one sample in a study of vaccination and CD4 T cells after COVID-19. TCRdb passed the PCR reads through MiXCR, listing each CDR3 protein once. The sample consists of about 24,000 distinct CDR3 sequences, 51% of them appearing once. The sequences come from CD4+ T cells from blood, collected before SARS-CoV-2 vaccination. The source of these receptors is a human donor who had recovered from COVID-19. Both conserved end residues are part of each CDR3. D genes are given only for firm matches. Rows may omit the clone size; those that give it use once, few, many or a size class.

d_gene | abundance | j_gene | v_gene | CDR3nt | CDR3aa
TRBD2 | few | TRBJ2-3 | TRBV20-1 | TGCAGTGCTAGAGATTATAGTAGCGGGGACACAGATACGCAGTATTTT | CSARDYSSGDTDTQYF
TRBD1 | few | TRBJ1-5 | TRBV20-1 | TGCAGTGCTTCCGACAGGGGGCGAGGCAATCAGCCCCAGCATTTT | CSASDRGRGNQPQHF
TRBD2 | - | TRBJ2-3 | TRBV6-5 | TGTGCCAGCAGTTCGACTAGCGGGAGAATGGATACGCAGTATTTT | CASSSTSGRMDTQYF
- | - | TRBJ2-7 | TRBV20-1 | TGCAGTGCCCGGGCGAGGGGGGAGGCCGAGCAGTACTTC | CSARARGEAEQYF
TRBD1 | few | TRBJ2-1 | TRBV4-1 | TGCGCCAGCAGCCAAGGGCAGGGGGCCAGCTCCTACAATGAGCAGTTCTTC | CASSQGQGASSYNEQFF
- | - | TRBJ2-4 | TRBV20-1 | TGCAGTGCCTCCACGGGGGTTTTGTTTAACATTCAGTACTTC | CSASTGVLFNIQYF
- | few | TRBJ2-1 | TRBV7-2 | TGTGCCAGTGGTGGGTTCCGCTCCTACAATGAGCAGTTCTTC | CASGGFRSYNEQFF
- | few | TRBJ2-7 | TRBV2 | TGTGCCAGCAGTGAAGGGACTACCTACGAGCAGTACTTC | CASSEGTTYEQYF
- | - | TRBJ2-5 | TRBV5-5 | TGTGCCAGCAGCCTAACAGGGACGGTGACGGAGACCCAGTACTTC | CASSLTGTVTETQYF
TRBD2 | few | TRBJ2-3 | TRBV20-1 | TGCAGTGCTACTAGCGGGGGCACAGATACGCAGTATTTT | CSATSGGTDTQYF
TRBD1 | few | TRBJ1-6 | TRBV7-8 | TGTGCCAGCAGCCAATTGGCACAGGGGGCTGATTCACCCCTCCACTTT | CASSQLAQGADSPLHF
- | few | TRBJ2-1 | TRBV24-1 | TGTGCCACCAGTGATTTGCTCGCGGGAAGTTACAATGAGCAGTTCTTC | CATSDLLAGSYNEQFF
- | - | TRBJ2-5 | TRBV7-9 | TGTGCCAGCAGCCCCTACATATGGGAGACCCAGTACTTC | CASSPYIWETQYF
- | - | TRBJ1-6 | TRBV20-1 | TGCAGTGCCTCCCCAAGGGGAAGAAGCGATAATTCACCCCTCCACTTT | CSASPRGRSDNSPLHF
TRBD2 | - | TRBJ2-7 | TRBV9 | TGTGCCAGCAGCGTAGGTCCTAGCGGGAGAGACTACGAGCAGTACTTC | CASSVGPSGRDYEQYF
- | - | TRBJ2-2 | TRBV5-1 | TGCGCCAGCAGCTTAAGAATAACGGGGACCGGGGAGCTGTTTTTT | CASSLRITGTGELFF
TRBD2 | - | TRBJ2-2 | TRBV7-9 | TGTGCCAGCCGCGGACTAGCGGCCGGGGAGCTGTTTTTT | CASRGLAAGELFF
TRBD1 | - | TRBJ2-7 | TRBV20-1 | TGCAGTGCTAGGGGGCCAGGGGGCTCCGACGAGCAGTACTTC | CSARGPGGSDEQYF
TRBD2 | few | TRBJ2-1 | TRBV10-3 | TGTGCCATCAGGGGGATAGCGGGAGTCTACAATGAGCAGTTCTTC | CAIRGIAGVYNEQFF
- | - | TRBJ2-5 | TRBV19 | TGTGCCAGTAGTATGGGCCGAGTAGGCGAGACCCAGTACTTC | CASSMGRVGETQYF
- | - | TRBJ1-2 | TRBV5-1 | TGCGCCAGCAGCTTGGCCTACGGTGGGAACTATGGCTACACCTTC | CASSLAYGGNYGYTF
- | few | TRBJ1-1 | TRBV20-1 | TGCAGTGCCGACGGAGATGGCACTGAAGCTTTCTTT | CSADGDGTEAFF
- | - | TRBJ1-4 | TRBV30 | TGTGCCTGGAGTGTAGCCCGGGGGGCTGCAACTAATGAAAAACTGTTTTTT | CAWSVARGAATNEKLFF
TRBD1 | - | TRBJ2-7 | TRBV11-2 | TGTGCCAGCAGTAACGGACAGGGGAGCTCCTACGAGCAGTACTTC | CASSNGQGSSYEQYF
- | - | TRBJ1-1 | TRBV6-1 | TGTGCCAGCAGGCGACAGGATTCAGCGGATAACACTGAAGCTTTCTTT | CASRRQDSADNTEAFF
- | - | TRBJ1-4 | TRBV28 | TGTGCCAGCAGTCAAGGAGGGGCTGCTAATGAAAAACTGTTTTTT | CASSQGGAANEKLFF
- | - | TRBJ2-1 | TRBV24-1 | TGTGCCACCAGTGAAAGTGGGGGGCATGAGCAGTTCTTC | CATSESGGHEQFF
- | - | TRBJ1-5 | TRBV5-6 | TGTGCCAGCAGCCTTTTCCGGGACGAGAAACAGCCCCAGCATTTT | CASSLFRDEKQPQHF
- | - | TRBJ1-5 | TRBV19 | TGTGCCACTAGGGGCGCCAGGGATAGCAATCAGCCCCAGCATTTT | CATRGARDSNQPQHF
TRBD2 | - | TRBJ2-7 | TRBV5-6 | TGTGCCAGCAGGTCCCGGGACTACGACTACGAGCAGTACTTC | CASRSRDYDYEQYF